This T cell receptor beta chain comes out of a study of Graves' ophthalmopathy and Graves' hyperthyroidism. At the level of the study: Stable hyperthyroidism meant no ophthalmopathy within 18 months of follow-up.

Investigators amplified TCR beta CDR3 regions from RNA transcripts. The library came from an HTBI-primed first-round RT-PCR and a second-round multiplex PCR. TCRdb ran MiXCR on the multiplex PCR reads and lists one entry per CDR3 protein. The data contain around 1,200,000 distinct CDR3 sequences, about two fifths of them singletons. There are a few counts of this clonotype. Researchers turned away patients with other autoimmune diseases, uncontrolled infections, pregnancy or lactation. Orbital computed tomography and thyroid ultrasound, along with TRAb, serum thyroxine and clinical symptoms, underpinned diagnosis. The CDR3 extends over 14 amino acids. Trimming stripped 1 base from V and 4 bases from J, with 10 bases between. CDR1 is SGHTA, CDR2 FQGNSA, per germline.

Sequencing input: peripheral blood or thyroid tissue (not recorded which). The V and J genes are TRBV7-2 and TRBJ1-2; no clear D gene. This TCR was recovered from an adult man with Graves' hyperthyroidism. CDR3 sequence (DNA): TGTGCCAGCAGCTTAGGCTATGGAGGCTATGGCTACACCTTC. Encoded protein: CASSLGYGGYGYTF.